Below, one T cell receptor (beta chain) is given with its context. What it recognizes is unknown. The entry originates in a study of glioma-infiltrating T cells. Findings of the study overall: Tissue and blood shared very few CDR3 sequences. Above-expected tissue-blood divergence occurred in all gliomas, most in low-grade ones.

Germline V gives CDR1 MDHEN, CDR2 SYDVKM. CDR3 length: 15 amino acids. V gave up 6 bases and J gave up 11 bases, with 23 bases separating them. Amplification of TCR alpha and beta CDR3 regions from RNA used iRepertoire nested multiplex PCR. TCRdb re-derived calls from the multiplex PCR reads in MiXCR, one entry per CDR3 protein. Of about 180,000 distinct CDR3 sequences in the sample, approximately 40% were seen once. V and J are TRBV28 and TRBJ1-3; D is uncertain. This TCR derives from a human donor with low-grade glioma or glioblastoma, undergoing nonglioma brain surgery, or in good health (not recorded which). Sequencing was carried out using glioma tissue, nonneoplastic brain tissue, or PBMCs (not recorded which). The CDR3 region is CASSQDPRPERAIYF. The CDR3 bases are TGTGCCAGCAGCCAAGATCCTCGGCCCGAGAGAGCCATATATTTT. Looking up the rest from reference TRBV28 and TRBJ1-3 gives the full variable domain: DVKVTQSSRYLVKRTGEKVFLECVQDMDHENMFWYRQDPGLGLRLIYFSYDVKMKEKGDIPEGYSVSREKKERFSLILESASTNQTSMYLCASSQDPRPERAIYFGEGSWLTVV.